One and the same sample provided the 15 T cell receptor beta chains below, sequenced in a study of cytomegalovirus exposure and HLA in healthy donors. The PCR contained 60 Vbeta and 13 Jbeta primers. Measured with immunoSEQ multiplex PCR; TCRdb has only the in-frame clones, and not every one. Of about 82,000 clones in the sample, over 9.5% were seen once. Sequenced sample: PBMCs. All receptors derive from a man aged 60 to 69 in good health and CMV-seropositive.

The rearrangement joins TRBV6-1 to TRBJ2-5; 9 bases are a match to TRBD2. This CDR3 spans 15 amino acids. Trimming removed 6 bases from V and 1 base from J; junction bases left unmatched: 6. CDR1 is MNHNS, CDR2 SASEGT, per germline. The CDR3, as DNA: TGTGCCAGCAGCTTGTATAGCGGGGGCCAAGAGACCCAGTACTTC. Amino acid sequence: CASSLYSGGQETQYF.

Comment on this clone: Other DNA sequences in the sample encode the same CDR3. V usage is TRBV7-9 and J usage is TRBJ1-1, with 8 bases that match TRBD1. CDR3 length: 14 residues. Looked up from germline, CDR1 is SEHNR and CDR2 is FQNEAQ (reference sequence). J gave up 6 bases and V 5 bases, and 8 bases lay outside the gene matches. CDR3 region: CASSPELDRAEAFF. In DNA form, the CDR3 reads TGTGCCAGCAGCCCGGAGCTGGACAGGGCTGAAGCTTTCTTT.

This clone turned up a few times. The chain joins TRBV19 to TRBJ2-1; 7 bases match TRBD1. Germline CDR1 LNHDA, CDR2 SQIVND (reference sequence). V was clipped by 4 bases and J by 5 bases; unmatched bases: 8. The CDR3 runs to 15 residues. The chain's CDR3 is CASSTTGLLNNEQFF. The DNA of the CDR3 is TGTGCCAGTAGTACGACAGGGTTGTTGAACAATGAGCAGTTCTTC.

This clone was seen more than once but under ten times. The chain links TRBV6-1 to TRBJ1-5; D remains ambiguous. Germline assignment: CDR1 MNHNS and CDR2 SASEGT. The V gene lost 2 bases and the J gene lost 0 bases, with 5 bases spanning the gap. This CDR3 has 14 amino acids. CDR3 nucleotides: TGTGCCAGCAGTGAACAGTCTAGCAATCAGCCCCAGCATTTT. Translated, it gives CASSEQSSNQPQHF.

The chain recombines TRBV15 with TRBJ2-3; 7 bases agree with TRBD1. V lost 0 bases to trimming and J lost 5 bases; unmatched junction nucleotides: 8. The CDR3 runs to 16 residues. Germline V gene data show CDR1 as LNHNV and CDR2 as YYDKDF (reference sequence). In DNA, the CDR3 is TGTGCCACCAGCAGAGAGGTGGTAACAGGGGTAGATACGCAGTATTTT. Amino acid sequence: CATSREVVTGVDTQYF. The full variable domain, rest sourced from reference TRBV15 and TRBJ2-3, is DAMVIQNPRYQVTQFGKPVTLSCSQTLNHNVMYWYQQKSSQAPKLLFHYYDKDFNNEADTPDNFQSRRPNTSFCFLDIRSPGLGDTAMYLCATSREVVTGVDTQYFGPGTRLTVL.

A few counts support this clone. The V and J genes are TRBV9 and TRBJ2-7, with D possibly being TRBD1 (6 bases). V lost 3 bases to trimming and J lost 5 bases, with 9 bases between them. The CDR3 spans 12 residues. Per the germline V gene, CDR1 is SGDLS and CDR2 is YYNGEE. This CDR3 is CASSGPGDEQYF. CDR3 coding DNA: TGTGCCAGCAGCGGCCCAGGGGACGAGCAGTACTTC.

This clone was observed a few times. The chain links TRBV5-1 to TRBJ2-1; 10 nucleotides align to TRBD2. J lost 9 bases, V lost 5 bases, and 11 bases had no gene match. CDR3 length: 15 residues. CDR1 SGHRS and CDR2 YFSETQ come from the germline V gene. The CDR3 coding sequence is TGCGCCAGCAGACCGAGGACTAGCGGTCGACCTGAGCAGTTCTTC. This translates into CASRPRTSGRPEQFF.

The chain combines TRBV10-3 with TRBJ1-2; 8 positions match TRBD1. Unmatched junction bases numbered 9, after V lost 5 bases and J lost 4 bases. Germline assignment: CDR1 ENHRY and CDR2 SYGVKD. The CDR3 spans 15 residues. The CDR3 loop is CAISRNDRGGYGYTF. The CDR3 coding sequence is TGTGCCATCAGTAGGAATGACAGGGGTGGCTATGGCTACACCTTC.

A few counts support this clone. This chain connects TRBV29-1 to TRBJ2-3; TRBD2 matches 7 bases. The germline gives CDR1 SQVTM, CDR2 ANQGSEA. CDR3 length: 13 residues. V trimming: 3 bases; J trimming: 1 base; junction bases outside the gene matches: 1. In nucleotides, the CDR3 is TGCAGCGTTGACCGGGAGGGCACAGATACGCAGTATTTT. Protein product: CSVDREGTDTQYF.

V gene TRBV6-1 combines with J gene TRBJ1-4; possible D gene TRBD1, 6 bases. The CDR3 has 14 residues. Per germline, CDR1 MNHNS and CDR2 SASEGT. Trimming stripped 5 bases from V and 3 bases from J, with 10 bases between. The CDR3 loop is CASSLDRPNEKLFF. For the CDR3, the DNA is TGTGCCAGCAGTCTAGACAGGCCTAATGAAAAACTGTTTTTT.

This clone was observed a few times. This chain links TRBV5-1 with TRBJ1-6, with a tentative D call TRBD1 (6 bases). CDR1 and CDR2 (germline): SGHRS, YFSETQ. This CDR3 is built from 15 residues. Trimming removed 4 bases at V and 4 bases at J, with 12 bases between. This chain's CDR3 is CASSQPGQYNSPLHF. The CDR3 DNA sequence: TGCGCCAGCAGCCAGCCTGGACAGTATAATTCACCCCTCCACTTT. Full variable domain (outside the CDR3, taken from reference TRBV5-1 and TRBJ1-6): KAGVTQTPRYLIKTRGQQVTLSCSPISGHRSVSWYQQTPGQGLQFLFEYFSETQRNKGNFPGRFSGRQFSNSRSEMNVSTLELGDSALYLCASSQPGQYNSPLHFGNGTRLTVT.

In this sample, this clone turned up many times. V is TRBV5-1 and J is TRBJ2-3; TRBD1 aligns across 9 bases. V lost 0 bases, J lost 4 bases, and 0 bases stayed unmatched. The CDR3 extends over 14 amino acids. The germline CDR1 and CDR2 sequences are SGHRS and YFSETQ. CDR3 bases: TGCGCCAGCAGCTTGGGACAGGGGGCAGATACGCAGTATTTT. Protein product: CASSLGQGADTQYF.

This clone occurred a few times. The junction departs from the called germline gene at one end, perhaps through a read error. This chain links TRBV7-7 with TRBJ1-1; weak D call: TRBD1 (5 bases). Germline assignment: CDR1 SSHAT and CDR2 FNYEAQ (reference sequence). The CDR3 is 15 residues long. In DNA, the CDR3 is TGTGCTAGCAGCCCCCTCGTGGGGGGGAACACTGAAGCTTTCTTT. It is translated as CASSPLVGGNTEAFF. The whole variable domain, filled in from reference TRBV7-7 and TRBJ1-1, reads GAGVSQSPRYKVTKRGQDVTLRCDPISSHATLYWYQQALGQGPEFLTYFNYEAQPDKSGLPSDRFSAERPEGSISTLTIQRTEQRDSAMYRCASSPLVGGNTEAFFGQGTRLTVV.

This clone was observed a few times. CDR3: CAASAPPGGNTGELFF. The CDR3 DNA reads TGTGCCGCCTCCGCCCCGCCGGGGGGGAACACCGGGGAGCTGTTTTTT. The chain links TRBV10-3 to TRBJ2-2; 7 nucleotides line up with TRBD2. J was trimmed by 1 base and V by 11 bases; bases with no gene match: 13. The CDR3 consists of 16 residues. Per germline, CDR1 ENHRY and CDR2 SYGVKD.

The chain is built from TRBV5-1 and TRBJ2-7; TRBD1 aligns across 8 bases. The CDR3 has 16 residues. The germline gives CDR1 SGHRS, CDR2 YFSETQ. V shed 3 bases, J shed 3 bases, and the junction held 11 bases outside the gene matches. CDR3 nucleotides: TGCGCCAGCAGCTCCTACCAGCGACAGGGGAGCTACGAGCAGTACTTC. It codes for CASSSYQRQGSYEQYF.